This T cell receptor beta chain was identified in a study of blood T cell repertoires in COVID-19. The overall study: From T cells, B-cell-depleted T cells, or PBMCs came the material, which was cDNA or gDNA.

In the authors' methods: By means of reference gene primer amplification, nucleated cell counts were estimated. Data came from immunoSEQ multiplex PCR; TCRdb stores just in-frame clones and leaves some out. The DNA gave D and trimming, while V, J and clone size come from that table. The table records approximately 220,000 clones, around 82% of them present only once. This CDR3 spans 15 amino acids. The trim removed 0 bases at V and 3 bases at J, leaving 3 bases unmatched. Germline CDR1 reads SGDLS; CDR2 reads YYNGEE. A few counts support this clone. This sample includes further DNA sequences coding for the same CDR3.

This sequence was found in a woman aged 45-60 years who had been exposed to COVID-19. The J gene is TRBJ2-3, the V gene TRBV9; the match to TRBD2 covers 8 bases. The sequencing sample was made of PBMCs or T cells enriched from blood (not recorded which). The CDR3 loop reads CASSVVSGGTDTQYF. CDR3 in DNA: TGTGCCAGCAGCGTAGTAAGCGGGGGAACAGATACGCAGTATTTT.